This TCR beta chain was retrieved from a study of OX40 agonist ivuxolimab in advanced cancers. Study-level results: Low clonal expansion, among the lowest seen, marked partial responders at 0.1-3.0 mg/kg. Among some nonresponders, normalized T-cell clonal expansion was also low. With doses of 0.1 to 3.0 mg/kg, CD4+ and CD8+ blood T cells had undergone clonal expansion by week 6.

The assay was immunoSEQ multiplex PCR, and TCRdb's table has in-frame clones only and misses some. The data show about 91,000 clones, 85% seen once. About this clone: Its antigen remains unknown.

The V and J ends lost 2 bases and 1 base, in that order; junction bases with no gene match: 6. Germline V lookup: CDR1 LNHDA, CDR2 SQIVND (reference sequence). This CDR3 is built from 18 residues. This material consisted of CD4+ or CD8+ T cells sorted from blood, taken in a trial of the OX40 agonist ivuxolimab. The chain joins TRBV19 to TRBJ1-5; 12 bases fit TRBD1. The sequence derives from an adult with an advanced solid tumor such as melanoma, head and neck, liver or kidney cancer. CDR3 amino acids: CASSIQGDRGLSNQPQHF. As DNA, the CDR3 is TGTGCCAGTAGTATACAGGGGGACAGGGGGCTCAGCAATCAGCCCCAGCATTTT. The whole variable domain, remainder taken from reference TRBV19 and TRBJ1-5, is DGGITQSPKYLFRKEGQNVTLSCEQNLNHDAMYWYRQDPGQGLRLIYYSQIVNDFQKGDIAEGYSVSREKKESFPLTVTSAQKNPTAFYLCASSIQGDRGLSNQPQHFGDGTRLSIL.